This T cell receptor (beta chain) was sequenced in a study of shared clonotypes between healthy human individuals. The repertoire was sequenced with immunoSEQ multiplex PCR; TCRdb's copy has only in-frame clones and lacks some. Here the sample spans hundreds of thousands of clones, about three quarters being singletons. Trimming pared 3 bases from V and 2 bases from J, leaving 10 bases between. Germline V gene sequence: CDR1 SGHNT, CDR2 YYREEE (reference sequence). This CDR3 is 14 amino acids long. Material for sequencing was memory CD4+ T cells sorted from blood. Specified subset: CD45RA-negative fraction. The TCR originated in a woman aged 30 to 39 in good health. The chain uses TRBV5-4 and TRBJ2-3; no clear D. CDR3 sequence: CASSSVAATDTQYF. The CDR3, as DNA: TGTGCCAGCAGCTCCGTTGCGGCCACAGATACGCAGTATTTT. Supplemented by reference TRBV5-4 and TRBJ2-3, the full variable domain reads ETGVTQSPTHLIKTRGQQVTLRCSSQSGHNTVSWYQQALGQGPQFIFQYYREEENGRGNFPPRFSGLQFPNYSSELNVNALELDDSALYLCASSSVAATDTQYFGPGTRLTVL.